Below are 5 T cell receptor beta chains sequenced from a single sample in a study of blood T cell repertoires in COVID-19 (dated by TCRdb to 2018 to 2021). Libraries were constructed by the immunoSEQ multiplex PCR assay. TCRdb limited this immuneACCESS table to in-frame rearrangements with V and J called. A share of clones is missing; checked studies link under half to unresolved V genes, and the rest is unexplained. The sample records some 360,000 clones, approximately 91% of which are singletons. The leading ten clones occupy over 1% of the sample. Material for sequencing was PBMCs or T cells enriched from blood (not recorded which). The receptors derive from a woman aged 25 to 39 who had been exposed to COVID-19.

The chain recombines TRBV2 with TRBJ2-1, with 8 bases fitting TRBD2. Germline V lookup: CDR1 SNHLY, CDR2 FYNNEI. This CDR3 spans 14 amino acids. V trimming: 2 bases; J trimming: 5 bases; junction bases outside the gene matches: 2. CDR3: CASSETSGHNEQFF. CDR3 DNA: TGTGCCAGCAGTGAAACTAGCGGACACAATGAGCAGTTCTTC.

The CDR3: CASSLYSGSPQHF. For the CDR3, the DNA is TGTGCCAGCAGTTTATACTCGGGATCGCCCCAGCATTTT. V usage is TRBV27 and J usage is TRBJ1-5; no clear D gene. CDR1 is MNHEY, CDR2 SMNVEV, per germline (reference sequence). V dropped 1 base and J dropped 9 bases, with 10 bases sitting between them. This CDR3 region has 13 residues.

V and J are TRBV2 and TRBJ1-5; D is unclear. Per the germline V gene, CDR1 is SNHLY and CDR2 is FYNNEI. The V gene lost 5 bases and the J gene lost 4 bases, with 6 bases spanning the gap. There are 12 residues in the CDR3. The CDR3 coding sequence is TGTGCCAGCAGTAGGGAGAATCAGCCCCAGCATTTT. This sequence encodes CASSRENQPQHF.

The chain combines TRBV3-1 (or the pseudogene TRBV3-2) with TRBJ2-2; unclear D gene. Trimming took 2 bases from V and 4 from J, leaving 11 bases between them. Germline V gives CDR1 LGHDT, CDR2 YNNKEL (reference sequence). The CDR3 has 15 residues. The CDR3 is CASSQRGLGTGELFF. The CDR3 DNA reads as TGTGCCAGCAGCCAAAGAGGCCTCGGCACCGGGGAGCTGTTTTTT.

The sample holds one count of this clone. CDR3 in DNA: TGTGCCAGCAGTTACTCGACTAGCGGGAGATACGAGCAGTACTTC. This gives the protein CASSYSTSGRYEQYF. J is TRBJ2-7 and V is TRBV6-5; TRBD2 matches 12 bases. Germline CDR1 reads MNHEY; CDR2 reads SVGAGI. J lost 4 bases, V lost 0 bases, and 1 base had no gene match. The CDR3 is 15 residues long.